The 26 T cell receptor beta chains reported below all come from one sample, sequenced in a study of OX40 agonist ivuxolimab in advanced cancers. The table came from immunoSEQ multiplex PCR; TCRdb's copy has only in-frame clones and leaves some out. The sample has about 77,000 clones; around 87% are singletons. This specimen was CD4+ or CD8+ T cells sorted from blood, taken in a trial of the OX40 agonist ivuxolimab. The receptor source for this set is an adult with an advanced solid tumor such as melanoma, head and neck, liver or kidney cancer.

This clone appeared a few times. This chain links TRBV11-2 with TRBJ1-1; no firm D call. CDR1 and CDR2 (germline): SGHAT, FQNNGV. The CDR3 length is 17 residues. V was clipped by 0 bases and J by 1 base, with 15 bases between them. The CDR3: CASSLDSRTGRNTEAFF. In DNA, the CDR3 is TGTGCCAGCAGCTTAGATTCCAGGACGGGAAGGAACACTGAAGCTTTCTTT.

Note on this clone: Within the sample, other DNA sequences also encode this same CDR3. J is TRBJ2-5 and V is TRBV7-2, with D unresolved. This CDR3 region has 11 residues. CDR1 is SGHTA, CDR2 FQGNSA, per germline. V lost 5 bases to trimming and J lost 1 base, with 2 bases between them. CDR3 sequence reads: CASSPQETQYF. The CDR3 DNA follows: TGTGCCAGCAGCCCCCAAGAGACCCAGTACTTC.

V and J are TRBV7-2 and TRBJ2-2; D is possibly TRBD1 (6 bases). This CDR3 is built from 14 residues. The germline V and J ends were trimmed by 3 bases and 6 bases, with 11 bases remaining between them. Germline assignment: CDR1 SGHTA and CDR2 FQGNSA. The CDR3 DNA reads TGTGCCAGCAGCTTGGCCGAGGGGGCCGGGGAGCTGTTTTTT. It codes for CASSLAEGAGELFF.

For the CDR3, the DNA is TGTGCCAGCAGCCCCGGGACAGGGAATCCTGAAGCTTTCTTT. Translating it yields CASSPGTGNPEAFF. The chain links TRBV28 to TRBJ1-1; 9 nucleotides match TRBD1. Germline V CDR1 and CDR2: MDHEN, SYDVKM. This CDR3 has 14 residues. The V segment lost 6 bases and the J segment 6 bases; nucleotides outside the gene matches: 8.

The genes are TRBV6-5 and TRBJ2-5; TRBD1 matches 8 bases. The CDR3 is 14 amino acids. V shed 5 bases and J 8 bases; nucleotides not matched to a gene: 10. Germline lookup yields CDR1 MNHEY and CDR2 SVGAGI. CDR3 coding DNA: TGTGCCAGCAGTCCCGGGACAGGCGGTACCACCCAGTACTTC. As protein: CASSPGTGGTTQYF.

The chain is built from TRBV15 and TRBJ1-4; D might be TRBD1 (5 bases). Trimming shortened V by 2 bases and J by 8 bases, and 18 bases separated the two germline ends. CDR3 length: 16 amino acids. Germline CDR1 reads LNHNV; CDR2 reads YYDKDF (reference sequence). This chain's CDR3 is CATSRQRDARAEKLFF. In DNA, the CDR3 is TGTGCCACCAGCAGACAACGGGACGCTCGGGCCGAAAAACTGTTTTTT.

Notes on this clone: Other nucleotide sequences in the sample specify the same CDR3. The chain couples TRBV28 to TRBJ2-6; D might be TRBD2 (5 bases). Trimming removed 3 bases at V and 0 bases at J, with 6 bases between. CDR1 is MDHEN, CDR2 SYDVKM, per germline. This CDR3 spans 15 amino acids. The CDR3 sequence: CASSLAGSGANVLTF. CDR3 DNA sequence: TGTGCCAGCAGTTTGGCGGGCTCTGGGGCCAACGTCCTGACTTTC.

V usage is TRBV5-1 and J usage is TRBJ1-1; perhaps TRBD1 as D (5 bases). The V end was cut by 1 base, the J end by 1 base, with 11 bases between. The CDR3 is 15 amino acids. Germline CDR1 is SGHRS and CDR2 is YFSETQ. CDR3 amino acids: CASSLNSGGNTEAFF. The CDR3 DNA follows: TGCGCCAGCAGCTTGAACAGTGGGGGGAACACTGAAGCTTTCTTT.

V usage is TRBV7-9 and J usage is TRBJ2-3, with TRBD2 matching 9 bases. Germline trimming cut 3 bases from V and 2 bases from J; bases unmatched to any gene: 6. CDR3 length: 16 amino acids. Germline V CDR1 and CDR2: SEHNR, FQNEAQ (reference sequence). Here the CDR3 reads CASSFLAGGPTDTQYF. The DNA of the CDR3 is TGTGCCAGCAGCTTTTTGGCGGGGGGGCCCACAGATACGCAGTATTTT.

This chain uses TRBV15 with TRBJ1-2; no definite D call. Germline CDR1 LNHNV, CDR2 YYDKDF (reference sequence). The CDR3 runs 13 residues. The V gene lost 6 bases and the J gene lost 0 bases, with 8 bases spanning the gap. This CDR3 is CATSPDANYGYTF. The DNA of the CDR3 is TGTGCCACCAGTCCAGACGCTAACTATGGCTACACCTTC.

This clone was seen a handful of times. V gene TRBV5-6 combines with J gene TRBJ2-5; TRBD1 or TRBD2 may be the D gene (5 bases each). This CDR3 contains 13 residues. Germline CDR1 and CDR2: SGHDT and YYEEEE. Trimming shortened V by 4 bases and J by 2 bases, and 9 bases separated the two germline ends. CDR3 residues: CASSGTEQETQYF. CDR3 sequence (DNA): TGTGCCAGCAGCGGGACGGAGCAAGAGACCCAGTACTTC.

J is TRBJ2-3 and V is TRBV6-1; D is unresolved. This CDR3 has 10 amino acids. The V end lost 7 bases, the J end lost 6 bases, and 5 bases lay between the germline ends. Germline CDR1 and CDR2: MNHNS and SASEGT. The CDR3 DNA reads TGTGCCAGCAATGTCGATACGCAGTATTTT. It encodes CASNVDTQYF.

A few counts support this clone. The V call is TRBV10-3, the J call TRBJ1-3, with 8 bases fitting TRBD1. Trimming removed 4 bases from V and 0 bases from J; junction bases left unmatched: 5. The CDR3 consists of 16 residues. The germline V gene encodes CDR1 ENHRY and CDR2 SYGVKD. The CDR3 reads CAISATGVLSGNTIYF. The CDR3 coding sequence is TGTGCCATCAGTGCGACAGGGGTCCTCTCTGGAAACACCATATATTTT.

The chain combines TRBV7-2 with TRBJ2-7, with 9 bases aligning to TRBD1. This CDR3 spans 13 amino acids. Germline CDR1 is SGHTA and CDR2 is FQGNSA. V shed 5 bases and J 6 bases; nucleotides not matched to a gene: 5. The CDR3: CASSRDRVSEQYF. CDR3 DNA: TGTGCCAGCAGCCGGGACAGGGTAAGCGAGCAGTACTTC.

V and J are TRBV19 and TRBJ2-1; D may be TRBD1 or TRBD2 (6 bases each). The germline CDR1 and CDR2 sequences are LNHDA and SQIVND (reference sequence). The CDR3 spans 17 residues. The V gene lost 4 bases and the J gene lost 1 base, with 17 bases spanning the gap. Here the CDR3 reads CASSTRGGGGSYNEQFF. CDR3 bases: TGTGCCAGTAGTACCCGGGGTGGAGGGGGGTCCTACAATGAGCAGTTCTTC.

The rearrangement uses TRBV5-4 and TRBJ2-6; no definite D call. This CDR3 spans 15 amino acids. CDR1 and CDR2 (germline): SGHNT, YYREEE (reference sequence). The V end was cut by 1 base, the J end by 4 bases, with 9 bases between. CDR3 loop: CASSLSFEGANVLTF. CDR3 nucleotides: TGTGCCAGCAGCTTGAGCTTCGAGGGGGCCAACGTCCTGACTTTC.

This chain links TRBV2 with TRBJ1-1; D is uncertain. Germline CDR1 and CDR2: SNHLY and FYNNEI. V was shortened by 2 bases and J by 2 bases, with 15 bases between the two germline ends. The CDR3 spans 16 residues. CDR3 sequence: CASSERPGEINTEAFF. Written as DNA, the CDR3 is TGTGCCAGCAGTGAAAGACCGGGCGAGATTAACACTGAAGCTTTCTTT.

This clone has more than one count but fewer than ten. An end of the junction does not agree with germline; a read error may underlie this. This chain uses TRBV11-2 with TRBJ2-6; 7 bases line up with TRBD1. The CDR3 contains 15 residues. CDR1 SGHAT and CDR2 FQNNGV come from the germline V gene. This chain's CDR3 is CASSVDRAGANVLTF. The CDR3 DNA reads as TGTGCCAGCAGCGTAGACAGGGCTGGGGCCAACGTCCTGACTTTC.

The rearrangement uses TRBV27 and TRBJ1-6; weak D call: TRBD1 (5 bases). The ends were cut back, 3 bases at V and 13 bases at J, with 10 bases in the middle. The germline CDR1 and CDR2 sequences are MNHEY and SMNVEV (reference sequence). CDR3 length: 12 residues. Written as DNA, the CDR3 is TGTGCCAGCAGTTTTGGGGGGGATCCCCTCCACTTT. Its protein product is CASSFGGDPLHF.

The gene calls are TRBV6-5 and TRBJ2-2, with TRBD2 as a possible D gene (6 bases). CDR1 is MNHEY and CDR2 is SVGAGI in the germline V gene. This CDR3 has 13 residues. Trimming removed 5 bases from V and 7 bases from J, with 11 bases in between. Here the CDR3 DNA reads TGTGCCAGCAGTCCGGGAGCGCACGGGGAGCTGTTTTTT. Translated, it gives CASSPGAHGELFF.

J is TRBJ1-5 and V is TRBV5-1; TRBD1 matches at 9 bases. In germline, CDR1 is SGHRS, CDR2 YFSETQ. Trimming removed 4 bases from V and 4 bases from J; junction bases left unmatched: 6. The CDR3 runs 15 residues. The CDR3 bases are TGCGCCAGCAGCGACGGGACAGGGAAGAATCAGCCCCAGCATTTT. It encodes CASSDGTGKNQPQHF.

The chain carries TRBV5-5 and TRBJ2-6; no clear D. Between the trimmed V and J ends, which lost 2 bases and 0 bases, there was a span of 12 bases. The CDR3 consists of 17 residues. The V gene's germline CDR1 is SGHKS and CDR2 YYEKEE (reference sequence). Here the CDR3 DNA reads TGTGCCAGCAGCTTCGCGACGCCGAGCTCTGGGGCCAACGTCCTGACTTTC. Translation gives CASSFATPSSGANVLTF.

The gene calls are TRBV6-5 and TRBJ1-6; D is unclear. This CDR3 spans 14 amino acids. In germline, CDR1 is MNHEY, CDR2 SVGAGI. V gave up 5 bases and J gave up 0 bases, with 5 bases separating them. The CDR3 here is CASSGSSYNSPLHF. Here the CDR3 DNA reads TGTGCCAGCAGTGGCAGCTCCTATAATTCACCCCTCCACTTT.

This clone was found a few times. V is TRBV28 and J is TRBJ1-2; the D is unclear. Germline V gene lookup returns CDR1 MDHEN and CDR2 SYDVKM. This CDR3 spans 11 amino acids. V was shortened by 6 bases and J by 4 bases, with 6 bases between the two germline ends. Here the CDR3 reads CASRGSYGYTF. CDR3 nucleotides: TGTGCCAGCAGGGGCAGCTATGGCTACACCTTC.

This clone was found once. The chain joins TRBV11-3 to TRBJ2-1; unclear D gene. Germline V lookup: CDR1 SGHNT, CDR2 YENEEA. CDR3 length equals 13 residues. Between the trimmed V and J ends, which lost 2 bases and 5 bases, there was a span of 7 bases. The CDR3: CASSLNVDNEQFF. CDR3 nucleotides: TGTGCCAGCAGCTTAAATGTCGACAATGAGCAGTTCTTC. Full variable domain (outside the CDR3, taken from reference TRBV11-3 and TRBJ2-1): EAGVVQSPRYKIIEKKQPVAFWCNPISGHNTLYWYLQNLGQGPELLIRYENEEAVDDSQLPKDRFSAERLKGVDSTLKIQPAELGDSAVYLCASSLNVDNEQFFGPGTRLTVL.

CDR3 sequence reads: CASSLDWTPARELFF. In DNA, the CDR3 is TGTGCCAGCAGCTTGGATTGGACACCCGCCCGGGAGCTGTTTTTT. The gene calls are TRBV5-5 and TRBJ2-2, with D possibly matching TRBD1 (5 bases). V lost 0 bases to trimming and J lost 9 bases, with 15 bases between them. The CDR3 has 15 residues. Germline CDR1 and CDR2: SGHKS and YYEKEE (reference sequence).